This TCR beta chain stems from a study of blood T cell repertoires in COVID-19. Libraries were prepared by immunoSEQ multiplex PCR; TCRdb keeps only in-frame clonotypes and omits some of them. The table has a few hundred thousand clones, 85% to 90% seen once. Within 2 weeks before study entry, exposed participants met a COVID-19 case. This CDR3 region has 14 residues. Germline CDR1 and CDR2: LNHDA and SQIVND (reference sequence). Trimming at V came to 5 bases and at J to 5 bases, leaving 7 bases not matched to a gene. The V call is TRBV19, the J call TRBJ2-5; TRBD2 agrees at 8 bases. Sequencing was performed on PBMCs or T cells enriched from blood (not recorded which). The TCR was taken from a man younger than 40 who had been exposed to COVID-19. The CDR3 DNA is TGTGCCAGTAGTCAGGGGACTAGTGGGGAGACCCAGTACTTC. This encodes CASSQGTSGETQYF.